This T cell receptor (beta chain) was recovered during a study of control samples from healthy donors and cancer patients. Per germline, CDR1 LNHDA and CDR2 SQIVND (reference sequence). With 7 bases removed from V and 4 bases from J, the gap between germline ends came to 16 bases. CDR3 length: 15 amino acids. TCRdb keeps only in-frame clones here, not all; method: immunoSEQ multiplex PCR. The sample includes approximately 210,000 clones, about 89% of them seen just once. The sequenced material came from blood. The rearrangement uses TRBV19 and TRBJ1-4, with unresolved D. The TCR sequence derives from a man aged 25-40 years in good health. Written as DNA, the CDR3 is TGTGCCAGTATCCGCGGCAGATACCATAATGAAAAACTGTTTTTT. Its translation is CASIRGRYHNEKLFF.